The clone carrying this T cell receptor (beta chain) was detected ten times or more. Axillary draining lymph nodes of breast cancer patients supplied the node samples. The data are from a study of breast tumors, draining lymph nodes, adjacent tissues. CDR1 SEHNR and CDR2 FQNEAQ come from the germline V gene (reference sequence). The CDR3 spans 15 residues. Trimming took 5 bases from V and 6 from J, leaving 17 bases between them. MiXCR was run by TCRdb on the multiplex PCR reads, yielding one entry per CDR3 protein. There are about 140,000 distinct CDR3 sequences in the sample; about 20% occur only once, and about 2.4% lies in the top ten.

The sample taken for sequencing was axillary lymph node tissue. The sequence was collected from a female donor with breast cancer. Some clones in this sample may be carry-over from other donors' samples. The chain carries TRBV7-9 and TRBJ2-1; tentatively, D is TRBD2 (5 bases). The CDR3, as DNA: TGTGCCAGCAGCCAAAGCGGAGCACCTTCCAATGAGCAGTTCTTC. This sequence encodes CASSQSGAPSNEQFF.